Below are 11 T cell receptor beta chains sequenced from a single sample in a study of shared clonotypes between healthy human individuals. This table comes from immunoSEQ multiplex PCR, and its TCRdb copy is limited to in-frame clones, with some not included. Among 2 million or so clones listed, around 95% were seen once. The specimen was naive CD4+ T cells sorted from blood. Subset specified: CD45RA+ positively selected. These TCRs come from a young man in good health.

This sequence joins TRBV11-2 and TRBJ2-5; 9 bases line up with TRBD2. The germline CDR1 and CDR2 sequences are SGHAT and FQNNGV. V dropped 4 bases and J dropped 4; count of bases not matched to a gene: 7. This CDR3 contains 15 residues. CDR3 amino acids: CASSSHPAGGETQYF. For the CDR3, the DNA is TGTGCCAGCAGCTCCCACCCAGCGGGAGGAGAGACCCAGTACTTC.

The rearrangement joins TRBV9 to TRBJ1-1; D unclear. Per the germline V gene, CDR1 is SGDLS and CDR2 is YYNGEE. The CDR3 has 14 amino acids. V lost 1 base to trimming and J lost 3 bases, with 10 bases between them. The CDR3 nucleotides read TGTGCCAGCAGCGTAAGTTTCTGGGACACTGAAGCTTTCTTT. This encodes CASSVSFWDTEAFF. The whole variable domain, remainder taken from reference TRBV9 and TRBJ1-1, is DSGVTQTPKHLITATGQRVTLRCSPRSGDLSVYWYQQSLDQGLQFLIQYYNGEERAKGNILERFSAQQFPDLHSELNLSSLELGDSALYFCASSVSFWDTEAFFGQGTRLTVV.

Details on this clone: Other DNA sequences in this specimen translate into the identical CDR3. The chain couples TRBV27 to TRBJ1-1; D gene unclear. The V gene's germline CDR1 is MNHEY and CDR2 SMNVEV (reference sequence). Trimming shortened V by 6 bases and J by 1 base, and 9 bases separated the two germline ends. The CDR3 loop spans 13 amino acids. The CDR3 sequence: CASSLTGNTEAFF. CDR3 nucleotide sequence: TGTGCCAGCAGCCTTACGGGGAACACTGAAGCTTTCTTT.

The chain employs TRBV29-1 and TRBJ2-7; the match to TRBD1 covers 9 bases. The germline V gene has CDR1 SQVTM and CDR2 ANQGSEA. J was trimmed by 2 bases and V by 6 bases; bases with no gene match: 8. There are 14 residues in the CDR3. This CDR3 is CSVGGQGKPYEQYF. The CDR3 DNA reads as TGCAGCGTGGGGGGACAGGGTAAACCCTACGAGCAGTACTTC.

In DNA, the CDR3 is TGTGCCATCAGCACTAGCGGGGGCACCTACAATGAGCAGTTCTTC. Amino acids: CAISTSGGTYNEQFF. The rearrangement links TRBV10-3 to TRBJ2-1; 11 positions agree with TRBD2. Trimming at V came to 6 bases and at J to 2 bases, leaving 3 bases not matched to a gene. The CDR3 sequence is 15 residues long. CDR1 and CDR2 from the germline V gene are ENHRY and SYGVKD.

This clone was recorded only once. The CDR3 sequence: CAWDLEGGNSPLHF. The CDR3 DNA follows: TGTGCCTGGGACCTGGAGGGGGGTAATTCACCCCTCCACTTT. The J gene is TRBJ1-6, the V gene TRBV30; a weak D match, TRBD1 (6 bases). This CDR3 has 14 amino acids. Germline CDR1 reads GTSNPN; CDR2 reads SVGIG (reference sequence). Trimming removed 5 bases at V and 6 bases at J, with 14 bases between. The whole variable domain, remainder taken from reference TRBV30 and TRBJ1-6, is SQTIHQWPATLVQPVGSPLSLECTVEGTSNPNLYWYRQAAGRGLQLLFYSVGIGQISSEVPQNLSASRPQDRQFILSSKKLLLSDSGFYLCAWDLEGGNSPLHFGNGTRLTVT.

V gene TRBV11-2 combines with J gene TRBJ2-5; TRBD2 agrees at 13 bases. The CDR3 is made up of 16 amino acids. Looked up from germline, CDR1 is SGHAT and CDR2 is FQNNGV. V trimming: 5 bases; J trimming: 5 bases; junction bases outside the gene matches: 8. The chain's CDR3 is CASSPGLAGARETQYF. Written as DNA, the CDR3 is TGTGCCAGCAGCCCCGGACTAGCGGGAGCTCGGGAGACCCAGTACTTC.

This sequence joins TRBV6-5 and TRBJ2-2, with D possibly matching TRBD2 (5 bases). This CDR3 contains 15 residues. V lost 4 bases to trimming and J lost 5 bases, with 14 bases between them. Germline CDR1 MNHEY, CDR2 SVGAGI. CDR3 sequence (DNA): TGTGCCAGCAGTTTTTTCACTAGTAGTACCGGGGAGCTGTTTTTT. Protein sequence: CASSFFTSSTGELFF.

The chain combines TRBV6-1 with TRBJ2-7, with unresolved D. CDR3 length: 15 residues. Deletions cut 6 bases from V and 0 bases from J, with 15 bases between. Germline values: CDR1 MNHNS, CDR2 SASEGT. CDR3 in amino acids: CASRASYLSSYEQYF. As DNA, the CDR3 is TGTGCCAGCAGAGCTTCCTATTTGAGCTCCTACGAGCAGTACTTC.

J is TRBJ2-7 and V is TRBV6-1; 7 nucleotides align to TRBD1. Germline trimming cut 5 bases from V and 1 base from J; bases unmatched to any gene: 5. Germline CDR1 is MNHNS and CDR2 is SASEGT. The CDR3 runs 14 residues. In DNA, the CDR3 is TGTGCCAGCAGTTTTCTGGACAGGTCCTACGAGCAGTACTTC. Protein: CASSFLDRSYEQYF.

The genes are TRBV6-1 and TRBJ2-2, with D unresolved. The CDR3 consists of 15 residues. CDR1 MNHNS and CDR2 SASEGT come from the germline V gene. The V end was cut by 2 bases, the J end by 1 base, with 8 bases between. CDR3 bases: TGTGCCAGCAGTGAACAGTCAATGAACACCGGGGAGCTGTTTTTT. Translation: CASSEQSMNTGELFF.